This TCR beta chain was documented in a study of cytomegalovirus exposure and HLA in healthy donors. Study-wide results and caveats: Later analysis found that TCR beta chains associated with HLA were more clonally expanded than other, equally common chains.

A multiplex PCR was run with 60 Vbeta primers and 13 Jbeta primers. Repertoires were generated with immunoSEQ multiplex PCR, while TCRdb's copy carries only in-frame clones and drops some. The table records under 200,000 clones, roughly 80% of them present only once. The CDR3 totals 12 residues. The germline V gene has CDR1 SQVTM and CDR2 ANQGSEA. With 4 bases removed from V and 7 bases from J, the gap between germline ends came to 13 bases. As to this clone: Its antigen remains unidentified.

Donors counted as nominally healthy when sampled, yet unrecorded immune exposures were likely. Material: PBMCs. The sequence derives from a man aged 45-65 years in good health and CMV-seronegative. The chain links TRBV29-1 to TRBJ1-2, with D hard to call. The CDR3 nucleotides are TGCAGCGTTGTGACGGGTGAGGGTGGCTACACCTTC. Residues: CSVVTGEGGYTF.